The 11 T cell receptor beta chains below come from one sample, sequenced in a study of identical twins. TCRdb recomputed calls from the 5' RACE reads with MiXCR, one row per CDR3 protein. Among about 240,000 distinct CDR3 sequences listed, roughly 13% were seen once. These same data were also listed under a study on yellow fever vaccine responses in identical twins.

Specimen: memory (CD45RO+) T cells sorted from blood. These receptors all come from a woman under 30 in good health.

Ten or more counts support this clonotype. The chain carries TRBV5-6 and TRBJ2-7; D is uncertain. Germline V gene sequence: CDR1 SGHDT, CDR2 YYEEEE. Deletions cut 4 bases from V and 2 bases from J, with 7 bases between. The CDR3 loop spans 12 amino acids. The CDR3: CASSRRPYEQYF. The CDR3 DNA is TGTGCCAGCAGCCGACGCCCCTACGAGCAGTACTTC.

V and J are TRBV20-1 and TRBJ2-1, with TRBD1 matching 7 bases. CDR3 length: 14 residues. Germline V gene sequence: CDR1 DFQATT, CDR2 SNEGSKA (reference sequence). Trimming at V came to 5 bases and at J to 0 bases, leaving 4 bases not matched to a gene. This chain's CDR3 is CSAVRGPSYNEQFF. CDR3 sequence (DNA): TGCAGTGCTGTGAGGGGGCCCTCCTACAATGAGCAGTTCTTC.

This clonotype was seen a few times. The genes are TRBV20-1 and TRBJ2-5; D perhaps matches TRBD2 (6 bases). The CDR3 loop spans 14 amino acids. In germline, CDR1 is DFQATT, CDR2 SNEGSKA (reference sequence). Trimming left V 1 base short and J 2 bases short, with 11 bases between. The CDR3 here is CSARGGTLQETQYF. DNA for the CDR3: TGCAGTGCTAGAGGAGGGACTCTTCAAGAGACCCAGTACTTC.

This clonotype showed up just a few times. This sequence joins TRBV20-1 and TRBJ2-3, with 10 bases matching TRBD2. Trimming took 6 bases from V and 2 from J; bases not matched to a gene: 8. Germline V lookup: CDR1 DFQATT, CDR2 SNEGSKA (reference sequence). The CDR3 length is 15 residues. The DNA for the CDR3 is TGCAGTGCCGCCTCTAGCGGGGGAACCACAGATACGCAGTATTTT. This codes for CSAASSGGTTDTQYF.

This chain uses TRBV28 with TRBJ2-7; 7 bases fit TRBD1. V dropped 5 bases and J dropped 7; count of bases not matched to a gene: 5. The germline V gene encodes CDR1 MDHEN and CDR2 SYDVKM. The CDR3 has 12 residues. The CDR3 sequence is CASSQTGWEQYF. The CDR3 DNA sequence: TGTGCCAGCAGTCAGACAGGGTGGGAGCAGTACTTC.

The V gene is TRBV4-1, the J gene TRBJ2-4, with D possibly TRBD1 on 5 matching bases. The CDR3 spans 16 residues. Per the germline V gene, CDR1 is MGHRA and CDR2 is YSYEKL. Trimming stripped 0 bases from V and 6 bases from J, with 15 bases between. The DNA for the CDR3 is TGCGCCAGCAGCCAAGATGGCGTGGGGCGCGGAAACATTCAGTACTTC. It is translated as CASSQDGVGRGNIQYF.

The chain carries TRBV29-1 and TRBJ2-5, with 8 positions matching TRBD1. CDR1 SQVTM and CDR2 ANQGSEA come from the germline V gene. The CDR3 consists of 12 residues. V trimming: 6 bases; J trimming: 4 bases; junction bases outside the gene matches: 4. The CDR3 loop reads CSVTGAVETQYF. In DNA, the CDR3 is TGCAGCGTGACAGGGGCGGTAGAGACCCAGTACTTC.

This clonotype has just a few counts. V gene TRBV4-1 combines with J gene TRBJ2-1; 8 bases agree with TRBD2. Germline loops: CDR1 MGHRA, CDR2 YSYEKL. This CDR3 region has 16 residues. J was trimmed by 9 bases and V by 0 bases; bases with no gene match: 10. The CDR3 nucleotides are TGCGCCAGCAGCCAAGATGGGCGAGCGGGGGAGAGTGAGCAGTTCTTC. It specifies CASSQDGRAGESEQFF.

This clonotype was seen only once. The V gene is TRBV4-1, the J gene TRBJ2-5, with 8 bases that match TRBD1. This CDR3 has 15 residues. In germline, CDR1 is MGHRA, CDR2 YSYEKL. V lost 5 bases and J lost 4; bases outside the gene matches: 9. CDR3 sequence: CASSGQGAVGETQYF. Here the CDR3 DNA reads TGCGCCAGCAGCGGGCAGGGGGCTGTGGGAGAGACCCAGTACTTC.

The rearrangement links TRBV7-9 to TRBJ2-7; 8 nucleotides line up with TRBD1. Unmatched junction bases numbered 9, after V lost 5 bases and J lost 3 bases. This CDR3 has 15 residues. Germline lookup yields CDR1 SEHNR and CDR2 FQNEAQ (reference sequence). Here the CDR3 DNA reads TGTGCCAGCAGCCCGGACAGGGTAGCGGTCTACGAGCAGTACTTC. Amino acids: CASSPDRVAVYEQYF.

This clonotype was observed a handful of times. This chain connects TRBV15 to TRBJ2-1; possibly TRBD2 for D (5 bases). Trimming removed 6 bases at V and 2 bases at J, with 11 bases between. The CDR3 is made up of 14 amino acids. The V gene's germline CDR1 is LNHNV and CDR2 YYDKDF (reference sequence). Here the CDR3 reads CATRRESAYNEQFF. The CDR3 region has the DNA TGTGCCACCAGGAGGGAAAGCGCCTACAATGAGCAGTTCTTC.